This T cell receptor beta chain was captured in a study of blood T cell repertoires in COVID-19. In the study's own analysis: Amplification of reference gene primers provided the estimated nucleated cell counts. Only in-frame clones appear in the TCRdb table, and some are missing; sequencing was by immunoSEQ multiplex PCR. V, J and clone size derive from that table, while D and trimming were established from the DNA sequence. In the table there are about 240,000 clones, 82% of which are singletons. The specimen sequenced was peripheral blood. This receptor was taken from a woman aged 60 to 75 with active or convalescent COVID-19.

Written as DNA, the CDR3 is TGTGCTAGTGGTTTGGTAGGCGCGGGGGTAGCCAAAAACATTCAGTACTTC. Its translation is CASGLVGAGVAKNIQYF. V is TRBV12-5 and J is TRBJ2-4; 7 nucleotides line up with TRBD2. Trimming at V came to 0 bases and at J to 0 bases, leaving 5 bases not matched to a gene. Germline values: CDR1 LGHNT, CDR2 FRNRAP. The CDR3 has 17 amino acids.